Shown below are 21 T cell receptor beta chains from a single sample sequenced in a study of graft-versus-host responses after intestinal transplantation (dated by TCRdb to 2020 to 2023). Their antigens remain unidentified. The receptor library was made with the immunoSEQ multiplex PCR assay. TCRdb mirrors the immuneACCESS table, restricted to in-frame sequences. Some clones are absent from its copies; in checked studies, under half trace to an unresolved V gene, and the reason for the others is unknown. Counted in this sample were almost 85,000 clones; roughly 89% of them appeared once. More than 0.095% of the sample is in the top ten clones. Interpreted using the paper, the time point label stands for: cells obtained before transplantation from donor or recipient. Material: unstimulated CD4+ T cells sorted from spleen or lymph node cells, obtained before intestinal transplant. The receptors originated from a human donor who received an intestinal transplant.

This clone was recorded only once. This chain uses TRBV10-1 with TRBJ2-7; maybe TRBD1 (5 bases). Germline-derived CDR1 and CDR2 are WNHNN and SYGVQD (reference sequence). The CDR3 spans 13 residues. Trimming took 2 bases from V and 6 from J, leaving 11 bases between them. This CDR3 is CASSERGSGEQYF. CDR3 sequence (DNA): TGCGCCAGCAGTGAGAGGGGTTCAGGCGAGCAGTACTTC.

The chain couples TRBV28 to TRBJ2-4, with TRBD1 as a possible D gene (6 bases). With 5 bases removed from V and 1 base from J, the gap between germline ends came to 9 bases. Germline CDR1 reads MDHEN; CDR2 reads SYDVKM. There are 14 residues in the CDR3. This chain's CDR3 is CASSADSAKNIQYF. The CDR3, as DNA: TGTGCCAGCAGTGCGGACAGCGCCAAAAACATTCAGTACTTC. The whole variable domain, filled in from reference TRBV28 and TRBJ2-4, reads DVKVTQSSRYLVKRTGEKVFLECVQDMDHENMFWYRQDPGLGLRLIYFSYDVKMKEKGDIPEGYSVSREKKERFSLILESASTNQTSMYLCASSADSAKNIQYFGAGTRLSVL.

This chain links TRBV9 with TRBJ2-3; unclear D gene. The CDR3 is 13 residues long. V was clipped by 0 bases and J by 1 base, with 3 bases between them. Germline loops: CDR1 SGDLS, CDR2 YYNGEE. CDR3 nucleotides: TGTGCCAGCAGCGTAGTAGGCACAGATACGCAGTATTTT. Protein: CASSVVGTDTQYF.

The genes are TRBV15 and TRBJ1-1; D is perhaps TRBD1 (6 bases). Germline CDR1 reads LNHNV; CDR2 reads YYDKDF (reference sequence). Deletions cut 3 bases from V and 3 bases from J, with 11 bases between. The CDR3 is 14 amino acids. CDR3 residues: CATSRDRAYTEAFF. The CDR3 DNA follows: TGTGCCACCAGCAGGGACAGAGCTTACACTGAAGCTTTCTTT.

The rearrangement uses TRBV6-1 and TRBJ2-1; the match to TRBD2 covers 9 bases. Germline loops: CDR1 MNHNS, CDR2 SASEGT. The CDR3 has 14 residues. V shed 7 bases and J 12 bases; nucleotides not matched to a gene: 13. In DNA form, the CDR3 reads TGTGCCAGCATTTACAGCGGGGGGATCCGGGGGCAGTTCTTC. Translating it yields CASIYSGGIRGQFF.

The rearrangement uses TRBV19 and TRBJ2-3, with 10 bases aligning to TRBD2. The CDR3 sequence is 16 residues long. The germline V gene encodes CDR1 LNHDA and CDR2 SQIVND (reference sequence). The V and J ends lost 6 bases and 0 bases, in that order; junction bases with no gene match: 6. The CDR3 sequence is CASRASGGLSTDTQYF. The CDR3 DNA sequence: TGTGCCAGTAGGGCTAGCGGGGGCCTCAGCACAGATACGCAGTATTTT.

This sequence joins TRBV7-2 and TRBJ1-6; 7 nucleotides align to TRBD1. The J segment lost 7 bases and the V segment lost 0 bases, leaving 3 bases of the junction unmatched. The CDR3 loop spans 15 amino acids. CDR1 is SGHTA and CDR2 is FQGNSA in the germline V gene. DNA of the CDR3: TGTGCCAGCAGCTTAGCGGGGGACAGAAATTCACCCCTCCACTTT. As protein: CASSLAGDRNSPLHF.

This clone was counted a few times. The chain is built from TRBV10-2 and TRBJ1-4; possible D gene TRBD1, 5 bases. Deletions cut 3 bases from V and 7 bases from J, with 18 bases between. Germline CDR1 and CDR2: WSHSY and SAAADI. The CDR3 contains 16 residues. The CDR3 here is CASSDREGPRGEKLFF. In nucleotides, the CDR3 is TGCGCCAGCAGTGACAGGGAGGGACCTCGAGGTGAAAAACTGTTTTTT.

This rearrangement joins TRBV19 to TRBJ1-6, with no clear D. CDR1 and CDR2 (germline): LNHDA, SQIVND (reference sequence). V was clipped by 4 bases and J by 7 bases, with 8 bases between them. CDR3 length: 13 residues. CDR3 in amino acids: CASSTGPNSPLHF. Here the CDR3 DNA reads TGTGCCAGTAGTACAGGTCCCAATTCACCCCTCCACTTT.

The CDR3 is CASSPAVNTEAFF. DNA for the CDR3: TGTGCCAGCTCACCAGCAGTGAACACTGAAGCTTTCTTT. The chain joins TRBV18 to TRBJ1-1; D ambiguous. The CDR3 loop spans 13 amino acids. V lost 2 bases and J lost 0, with 4 bases in between. Germline lookup yields CDR1 KGHSH and CDR2 LQKENI.

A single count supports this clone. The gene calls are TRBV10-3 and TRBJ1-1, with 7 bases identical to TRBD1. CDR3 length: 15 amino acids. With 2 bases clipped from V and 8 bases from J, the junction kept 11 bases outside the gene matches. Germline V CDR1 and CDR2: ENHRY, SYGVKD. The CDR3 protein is CAISERYTGTVEAFF. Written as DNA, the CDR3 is TGTGCCATCAGTGAGAGATACACGGGGACAGTCGAAGCTTTCTTT.

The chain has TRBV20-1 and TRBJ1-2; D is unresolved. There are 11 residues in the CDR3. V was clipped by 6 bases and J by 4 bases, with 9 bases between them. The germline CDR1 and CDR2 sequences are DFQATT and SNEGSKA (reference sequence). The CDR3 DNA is TGCAGTGCACCGCACAGCTATGGCTACACCTTC. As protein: CSAPHSYGYTF.

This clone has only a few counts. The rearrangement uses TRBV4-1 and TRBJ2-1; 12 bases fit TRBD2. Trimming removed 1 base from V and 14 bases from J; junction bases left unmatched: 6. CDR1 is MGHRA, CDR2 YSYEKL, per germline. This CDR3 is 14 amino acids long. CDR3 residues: CASSQGTSGVRKFF. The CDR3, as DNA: TGCGCCAGCAGCCAAGGGACTAGCGGGGTCCGTAAGTTCTTC.

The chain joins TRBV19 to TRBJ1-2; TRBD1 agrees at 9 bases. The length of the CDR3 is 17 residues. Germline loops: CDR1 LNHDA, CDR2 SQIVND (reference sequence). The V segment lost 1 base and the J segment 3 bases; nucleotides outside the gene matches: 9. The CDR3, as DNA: TGTGCCAGTAGTATAGTTCGGGACAGGGATTACTACTATGGCTACACCTTC. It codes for CASSIVRDRDYYYGYTF.

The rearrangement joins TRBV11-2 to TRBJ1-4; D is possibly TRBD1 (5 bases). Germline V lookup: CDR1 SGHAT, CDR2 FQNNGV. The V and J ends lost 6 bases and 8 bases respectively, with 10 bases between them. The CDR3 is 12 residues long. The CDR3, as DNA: TGTGCCAGCAGGCTACGGGGGGAAAAACTGTTTTTT. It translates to CASRLRGEKLFF.

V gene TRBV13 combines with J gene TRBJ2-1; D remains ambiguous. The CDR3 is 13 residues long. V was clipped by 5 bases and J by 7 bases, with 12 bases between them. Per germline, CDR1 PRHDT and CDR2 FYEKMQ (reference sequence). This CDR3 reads CASSPRNRNEQFF. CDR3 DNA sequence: TGTGCCAGCAGCCCCCGTAACCGGAATGAGCAGTTCTTC.

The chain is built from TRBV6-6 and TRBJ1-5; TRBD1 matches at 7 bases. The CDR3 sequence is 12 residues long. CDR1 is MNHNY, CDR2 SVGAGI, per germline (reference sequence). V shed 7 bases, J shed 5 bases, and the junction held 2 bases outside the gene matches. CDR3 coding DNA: TGTGCCAGCACCCAGGGGGATCAGCCCCAGCATTTT. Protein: CASTQGDQPQHF.

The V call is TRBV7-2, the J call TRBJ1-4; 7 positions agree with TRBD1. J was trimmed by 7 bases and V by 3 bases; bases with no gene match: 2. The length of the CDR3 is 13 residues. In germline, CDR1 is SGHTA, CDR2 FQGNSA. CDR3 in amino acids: CASSLAGGEKLFF. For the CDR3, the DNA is TGTGCCAGCAGCTTGGCAGGGGGTGAAAAACTGTTTTTT.

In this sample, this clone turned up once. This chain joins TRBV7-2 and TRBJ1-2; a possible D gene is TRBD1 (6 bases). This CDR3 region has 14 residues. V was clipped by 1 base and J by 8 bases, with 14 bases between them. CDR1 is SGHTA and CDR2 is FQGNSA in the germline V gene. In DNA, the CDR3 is TGTGCCAGCAGCTTAGGAGCAGGGGATATAGGCTACACCTTC. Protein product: CASSLGAGDIGYTF.

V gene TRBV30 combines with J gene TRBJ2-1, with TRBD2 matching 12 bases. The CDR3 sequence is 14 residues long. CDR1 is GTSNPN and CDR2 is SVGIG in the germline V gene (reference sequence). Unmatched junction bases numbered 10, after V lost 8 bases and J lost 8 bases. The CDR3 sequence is CAGDSGLAGHEQFF. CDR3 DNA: TGTGCCGGGGACTCGGGACTAGCGGGCCATGAGCAGTTCTTC. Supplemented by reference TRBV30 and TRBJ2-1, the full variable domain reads SQTIHQWPATLVQPVGSPLSLECTVEGTSNPNLYWYRQAAGRGLQLLFYSVGIGQISSEVPQNLSASRPQDRQFILSSKKLLLSDSGFYLCAGDSGLAGHEQFFGPGTRLTVL.

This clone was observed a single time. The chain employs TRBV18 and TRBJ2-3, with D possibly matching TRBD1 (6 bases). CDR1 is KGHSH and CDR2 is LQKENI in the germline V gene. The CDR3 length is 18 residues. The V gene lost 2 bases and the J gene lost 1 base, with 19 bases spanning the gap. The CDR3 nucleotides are TGTGCCAGCTCACCATCTCCCGGGACACTTCCAGGCACAGATACGCAGTATTTT. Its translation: CASSPSPGTLPGTDTQYF.